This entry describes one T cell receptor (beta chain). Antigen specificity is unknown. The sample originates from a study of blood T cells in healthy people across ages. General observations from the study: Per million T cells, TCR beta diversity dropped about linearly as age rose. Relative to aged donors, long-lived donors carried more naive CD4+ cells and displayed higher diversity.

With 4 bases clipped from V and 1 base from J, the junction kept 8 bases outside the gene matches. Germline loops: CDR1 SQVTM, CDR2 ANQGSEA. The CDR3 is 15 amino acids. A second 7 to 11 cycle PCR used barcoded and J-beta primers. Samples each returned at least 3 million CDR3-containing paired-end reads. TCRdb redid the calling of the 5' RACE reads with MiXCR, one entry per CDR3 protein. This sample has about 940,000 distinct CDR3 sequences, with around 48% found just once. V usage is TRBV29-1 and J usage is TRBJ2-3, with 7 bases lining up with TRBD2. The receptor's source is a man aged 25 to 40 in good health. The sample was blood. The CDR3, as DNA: TGCAGCGTTGCGCGAGGTGGGGGGGGCACAGATACGCAGTATTTT. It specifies CSVARGGGGTDTQYF.